Listed below are T cell receptor beta chains from one sample, sequenced in a study of T cell changes during pregnancy in multiple sclerosis. Clones were read by immunoSEQ multiplex PCR, and TCRdb kept only the in-frame ones, dropping some. The table records roughly 40,000 clones, roughly nine tenths of them present only once. Sample: CD4+ T cells from peripheral blood mononuclear cells, taken in the first trimester of pregnancy. The receptors were gathered from a female donor with multiple sclerosis, enrolled in a pregnancy study. The CDR3 runs from the conserved cysteine through the conserved F or W. D genes are given only for firm matches. Where a row states a size, it is once, few, many or the class of an expanded clone; other rows omit it.

>-|-|TRBJ2-1|TRBV28
CASSWLVQNNEQFF
TGTGCCAGCAGTTGGTTGGTTCAGAACAATGAGCAGTTCTTC
>-|TRBD1|TRBJ1-2|TRBV20-1
CSARTGSGYTF
TGCAGTGCGAGGACAGGGAGCGGCTACACCTTC
>-|TRBD2|TRBJ2-1|TRBV9
CASSVGAGGLYNEQFF
TGTGCCAGCAGCGTAGGAGCGGGGGGGCTGTACAATGAGCAGTTCTTC
>-|TRBD2|TRBJ2-7|TRBV7-2
CASSQLAGGPSSAYEQYF
TGTGCCAGCAGCCAATTAGCGGGAGGGCCCTCGAGCGCCTACGAGCAGTACTTC
>once|-|TRBJ1-5|TRBV18
CASSPRGSLDQPQHF
TGTGCCAGCTCACCACGAGGCAGCCTAGATCAGCCCCAGCATTTT
>-|TRBD2|TRBJ2-5|TRBV4-1
CASSQDPAEAGVGETQYF
TGCGCCAGCAGCCAAGACCCCGCGGAAGCGGGAGTTGGAGAGACCCAGTACTTC
>-|TRBD2|TRBJ2-4|TRBV27
CASMKGSAGGDIQYF
TGTGCCAGCATGAAAGGTTCTGCGGGAGGGGACATTCAGTACTTC
>-|-|TRBJ2-7|TRBV19
CASSTGHSYEQYF
TGTGCCAGTAGTACGGGTCATTCCTACGAGCAGTACTTC
>-|TRBD1|TRBJ2-5|TRBV5-1
CASSLTGAEETQYF
TGCGCCAGCAGCCTGACAGGGGCGGAAGAGACCCAGTACTTC
>once|TRBD1|TRBJ1-1|TRBV18
CASSPLTGGTEAFF
TGTGCCAGCTCACCATTAACAGGGGGCACTGAAGCTTTCTTT
>-|TRBD1|TRBJ1-2|TRBV29-1
CSVEDRASDGYTF
TGCAGCGTTGAGGACAGGGCATCGGATGGCTACACCTTC
>-|TRBD1|TRBJ2-5|TRBV5-8
CASPRDRIWETQYF
TGTGCCAGCCCCCGGGACAGGATTTGGGAGACCCAGTACTTC
>-|TRBD1|TRBJ2-1|TRBV11-3
CASSQGVSSYNEQFF
TGTGCCAGCAGCCAGGGGGTGAGCTCCTACAATGAGCAGTTCTTC
>-|-|TRBJ1-2|TRBV6-5
CASRDAGVSYTF
TGTGCCAGCAGAGATGCAGGGGTCAGCTACACCTTC
>-|-|TRBJ1-2|TRBV6-5
CASRPRQDIYGYTF
TGTGCCAGCAGGCCAAGACAGGATATCTATGGCTACACCTTC
>-|-|TRBJ1-3|TRBV6-1
CASSEHGGASSGNTIYF
TGTGCCAGCAGTGAACATGGGGGGGCCAGCTCTGGAAACACCATATATTTT
>once|TRBD1|TRBJ1-4|TRBV6-5
CASSSGQSNEKLFF
TGTGCCAGCAGTTCGGGACAGTCTAATGAAAAACTGTTTTTT
>-|-|TRBJ1-5|TRBV19
CAVRGAAHQPQHF
TGTGCCGTTCGCGGTGCGGCTCATCAGCCCCAGCATTTT
>-|TRBD1|TRBJ1-1|TRBV7-6
CASSLEIWDRVATEAFF
TGTGCCAGCAGCTTAGAGATTTGGGACAGGGTGGCCACTGAAGCTTTCTTT
>-|-|TRBJ1-2|TRBV11-2
CASSLHIDRFYGYTF
TGTGCCAGCAGCTTACATATAGACAGGTTCTATGGCTACACCTTC
>-|-|TRBJ1-1|TRBV21-1
CASSEGGSTEAFF
TGTGCCAGCAGTGAGGGGGGGTCGACTGAAGCTTTCTTT
>-|TRBD1|TRBJ1-5|TRBV6-5
CASSRDSHQPQHF
TGTGCCAGCAGCAGGGACAGCCATCAGCCCCAGCATTTT
>-|-|TRBJ1-4|TRBV2
CASNWGPGNEKLFF
TGTGCCAGCAATTGGGGCCCCGGGAATGAAAAACTGTTTTTT
>-|-|TRBJ1-1|TRBV5-1
CASSQGMNTEAFF
TGCGCCAGCTCGCAGGGGATGAACACTGAAGCTTTCTTT
>-|-|TRBJ1-4|TRBV27
CASSLRGDFEKLFF
TGTGCCAGCAGTTTGCGGGGGGATTTCGAAAAACTGTTTTTT
>-|-|TRBJ1-5|TRBV2
CASNPQGPYSNQPQHF
TGTGCCAGTAACCCACAGGGCCCCTATAGCAATCAGCCCCAGCATTTT
>-|TRBD1|TRBJ1-2|TRBV30
CAWGGDRGVYGYTF
TGTGCCTGGGGGGGGGACAGGGGCGTCTATGGCTACACCTTC
>-|-|TRBJ2-7|TRBV29-1
CSVGSGPNGQYF
TGCAGCGTTGGATCAGGGCCCAACGGGCAGTACTTC
>-|TRBD2|TRBJ2-3|TRBV5-4
CASRSGSADTQYF
TGTGCCAGCCGTAGCGGGAGTGCAGATACGCAGTATTTT
>few|-|TRBJ2-7|TRBV6-5
CASSLATGGVYEQYF
TGTGCCAGCAGCCTCGCGACAGGTGGGGTCTACGAGCAGTACTTC
>-|-|TRBJ1-1|TRBV6-1
CASSPLGGDTEAFF
TGTGCCAGCAGTCCCCTAGGGGGGGACACTGAAGCTTTCTTT
>-|-|TRBJ2-7|TRBV25-1
CASSGSSLKQYF
TGTGCCAGCAGTGGAAGTAGCTTGAAGCAGTACTTC
>-|TRBD2|TRBJ2-2|TRBV6-6
CASSYRGDVFF
TGTGCCAGCAGTTACCGGGGGGATGTGTTTTTT
>-|-|TRBJ1-3|TRBV7-8
CASSPSRGVGNTIYF
TGTGCCAGCAGCCCCTCCCGGGGGGTAGGAAACACCATATATTTT
>-|TRBD2|TRBJ2-3|TRBV5-1
CASSLSLAGGTDTQYF
TGCGCCAGCAGCTTGTCACTAGCGGGAGGCACAGATACGCAGTATTTT
>many|-|TRBJ1-4|TRBV5-1
CASSLDGERYEKLFF
TGCGCCAGCAGCTTGGATGGAGAGCGGTACGAAAAACTGTTTTTT
>few|TRBD1|TRBJ1-4|TRBV27
CASSYRGPNEKLFF
TGTGCCAGCAGTTACAGGGGACCCAATGAAAAACTGTTTTTT
>once|TRBD1|TRBJ1-2|TRBV7-9
CASSPGDRVGYGYTF
TGTGCCAGCAGCCCCGGGGACAGGGTCGGCTATGGCTACACCTTC
>-|-|TRBJ1-6|TRBV7-9
CASSLGRSAGGPLHF
TGTGCCAGCAGCTTAGGTCGTAGCGCCGGGGGACCCCTCCACTTT
>-|-|TRBJ2-4|TRBV6-5
CASSNGVIQYF
TGTGCCAGCAGTAACGGTGTCATTCAGTACTTC
>-|-|TRBJ2-3|TRBV10-3
CAISESKLVGDTQYF
TGTGCCATCAGTGAGTCGAAACTAGTGGGAGATACGCAGTATTTT
>once|-|TRBJ2-7|TRBV11-1
CASSLTRDSAYEQYF
TGTGCCAGCAGTCTTACCCGGGACTCCGCCTACGAGCAGTACTTC
>-|TRBD2|TRBJ2-2|TRBV30
CAWSVGRTSSGELFF
TGTGCCTGGAGTGTAGGGCGGACTAGCTCCGGGGAGCTGTTTTTT
>-|TRBD2|TRBJ2-2|TRBV11-2
CASSSITGLAGTGELFF
TGTGCCAGCAGCTCAATTACGGGACTAGCGGGCACCGGGGAGCTGTTTTTT
>once|TRBD1|TRBJ1-3|TRBV7-2
CASSLGDRGNSGNTIYF
TGTGCCAGCAGCTTAGGGGACAGGGGGAACTCTGGAAACACCATATATTTT
>-|-|TRBJ2-2|TRBV7-3
CASSLKPRGNTGELFF
TGTGCCAGCAGCTTAAAACCCAGGGGAAACACCGGGGAGCTGTTTTTT
>-|-|TRBJ1-2|TRBV2
CASSEGVAATDTNYGYTF
TGTGCCAGCAGTGAAGGGGTCGCTGCGACAGATACTAACTATGGCTACACCTTC
>once|TRBD1|TRBJ1-1|TRBV6-1
CASSGTGTGEAFF
TGTGCCAGCAGTGGGACAGGGACTGGTGAAGCTTTCTTT
>-|TRBD1|TRBJ1-1|TRBV11-1
CASSFRGRGEAFF
TGTGCCAGCAGTTTCAGGGGGCGGGGTGAAGCTTTCTTT
>-|TRBD1|TRBJ1-1|TRBV7-9
CASRPDRANTEAFF
TGTGCCAGCAGGCCCGACAGGGCGAACACTGAAGCTTTCTTT